One and the same sample provided the 28 T cell receptor beta chains below, sequenced in a study of human T cells and chemical hapten exposure (dated by TCRdb to the early 2020s). This specimen's time point label, interpreted: patch test 1, 2 weeks after DPC sensitization. What this sample's treatment or condition label stands for: therapeutic diphenylcyclopropenone sensitization with weekly scalp DPC. Libraries were built with RACE. Sequencing relied on a NextSeq 500. In-frame beta chains were kept once TCRdb had trimmed the public reads at Q25 with fastp and called clones with MiXCR. Identical CDR3 protein sequences are pooled into one entry, listed with their most common genes and DNA. Within this sample are some 400,000 distinct CDR3 sequences, with roughly 5% of them counted one time only. About 2.1% of the sample goes to the ten largest clones. Sample: whole blood, taken in connection with sensitization to the hapten diphenylcyclopropenone (DPC). The receptors derive from a woman aged 50 to 65 with alopecia areata. Some clones in this sample may be carry-over from other donors' samples.

This clonotype was detected many times. This chain links TRBV2 with TRBJ2-7, with no clear D. V was shortened by 2 bases and J by 0 bases, with 14 bases between the two germline ends. The length of the CDR3 is 16 residues. The germline V gene encodes CDR1 SNHLY and CDR2 FYNNEI. The CDR3: CASSESPSRVSYEQYF. The CDR3 DNA is TGTGCCAGCAGTGAAAGTCCGTCGCGAGTCTCCTACGAGCAGTACTTC.

The chain is built from TRBV7-6 and TRBJ2-3; D unclear. This CDR3 contains 14 residues. Trimming stripped 4 bases from V and 6 bases from J, with 14 bases between. Germline CDR1 reads SGHVS; CDR2 reads FNYEAQ. The CDR3 nucleotides are TGTGCCAGCAGCTCTTTATCCCCGCCGGATACGCAGTATTTT. As protein: CASSSLSPPDTQYF.

This clonotype was counted between two and nine times. The V call is TRBV6-2 or TRBV6-3, the J call TRBJ1-5; D uncertain. This CDR3 has 17 amino acids. The V gene lost 1 base and the J gene lost 9 bases, with 22 bases spanning the gap. In germline, CDR1 is MNHEY, CDR2 SVGEGT. The CDR3 here is CASSYLRHAGLVLPQHF. For the CDR3, the DNA is TGTGCCAGCAGTTACTTGAGGCACGCAGGTTTAGTCTTGCCCCAGCATTTT.

The sample holds many counts of this clonotype. The chain links TRBV12-3 or TRBV12-4 to TRBJ2-2; D gene unclear. This CDR3 contains 15 residues. V lost 4 bases, J lost 7 bases, and 16 bases lay in between. CDR3 loop: CASSSGQPTSGELFF. The CDR3 DNA reads TGTGCCAGCAGTTCCGGGCAACCCACCAGCGGGGAGCTGTTTTTT.

This clonotype was observed a handful of times. This chain links TRBV7-2 with TRBJ2-1, with TRBD2 as a possible D gene (5 bases). Trimming took 1 base from V and 10 from J, leaving 8 bases between them. Germline CDR1 SGHTA, CDR2 FQGNSA. This CDR3 spans 12 amino acids. The CDR3 DNA is TGTGCCAGCAGCTTAGGGACTCCCGAGCAGTTCTTC. Its translation is CASSLGTPEQFF.

This clonotype appeared many times. V and J are TRBV5-1 and TRBJ2-3; 8 nucleotides line up with TRBD1. The CDR3 totals 14 residues. CDR1 SGHRS and CDR2 YFSETQ come from the germline V gene. V dropped 5 bases and J dropped 6; count of bases not matched to a gene: 8. CDR3 sequence: CASRPDRVSDTQYF. For the CDR3, the DNA is TGCGCCAGCAGGCCGGACAGGGTTTCGGATACGCAGTATTTT.

This rearrangement joins TRBV30 to TRBJ2-7; TRBD2 is a possible D gene (6 bases). There are 13 residues in the CDR3. Germline V gene data show CDR1 as GTSNPN and CDR2 as SVGIG (reference sequence). With 8 bases removed from V and 2 bases from J, the gap between germline ends came to 16 bases. The chain's CDR3 is CARGGAPPYEQYF. CDR3 nucleotides: TGTGCCCGAGGAGGGGCTCCCCCCTACGAGCAGTACTTC.

Ten or more counts support this clonotype. The chain recombines TRBV28 with TRBJ2-7, with D possibly matching TRBD1 (5 bases). The germline V gene has CDR1 MDHEN and CDR2 SYDVKM. V lost 5 bases and J lost 4, with 15 bases in between. The CDR3 spans 14 residues. The chain's CDR3 is CASSPDPGQYEQYF. CDR3 bases: TGTGCCAGCAGTCCGGACCCAGGGCAATACGAGCAGTACTTC. Full variable domain (rest looked up from reference TRBV28 and TRBJ2-7): DVKVTQSSRYLVKRTGEKVFLECVQDMDHENMFWYRQDPGLGLRLIYFSYDVKMKEKGDIPEGYSVSREKKERFSLILESASTNQTSMYLCASSPDPGQYEQYFGPGTRLTVT.

There are many counts of this clonotype. V usage is TRBV7-6 and J usage is TRBJ2-1; 8 bases agree with TRBD1. The J segment lost 5 bases and the V segment lost 2 bases, leaving 8 bases of the junction unmatched. The CDR3 runs 16 residues. Per the germline V gene, CDR1 is SGHVS and CDR2 is FNYEAQ. CDR3 bases: TGTGCCAGCAGCTTACCCCAGGGGGCTGGAGACAATGAGCAGTTCTTC. It encodes CASSLPQGAGDNEQFF.

This clonotype has ten or more counts. The chain couples TRBV5-6 to TRBJ2-1, with D tentatively TRBD1 or TRBD2 (5 bases each). V lost 3 bases, J lost 8 bases, and 18 bases lay in between. From germline, CDR1 is SGHDT and CDR2 YYEEEE. The CDR3 consists of 15 residues. CDR3 in DNA: TGTGCCAGCAGCTCAGGGACCGTCGTGAGGGATGAGCAGTTCTTC. Encoded protein: CASSSGTVVRDEQFF.

The table lists this clonotype with a few counts. The rearrangement links TRBV29-1 to TRBJ1-1; D is unresolved. Per the germline V gene, CDR1 is SQVTM and CDR2 is ANQGSEA. The CDR3 has 12 amino acids. V gave up 5 bases and J gave up 1 base, with 8 bases separating them. CDR3 amino acids: CSVQFGNTEAFF. In DNA, the CDR3 is TGCAGCGTTCAATTTGGGAACACTGAAGCTTTCTTT.

This clonotype was detected ten times or more. This rearrangement joins TRBV5-6 to TRBJ2-7; D call uncertain. Trimming stripped 1 base from V and 2 bases from J, with 10 bases between. CDR1 is SGHDT, CDR2 YYEEEE, per germline. The CDR3 has 14 amino acids. The CDR3 nucleotides read TGTGCCAGCAGCTTGCAGGCCCTGGCCTACGAGCAGTACTTC. Encoded protein: CASSLQALAYEQYF.

This clonotype has at least ten counts. The chain links TRBV28 to TRBJ2-7, with D possibly being TRBD2 (5 bases). CDR3 length equals 12 residues. The V and J ends lost 6 bases and 7 bases respectively, with 13 bases between them. CDR1 and CDR2 from the germline V gene are MDHEN and SYDVKM. CDR3 in DNA: TGTGCCAGCAGACGAGGGTCCTTTGAGCAGTACTTC. This sequence encodes CASRRGSFEQYF.

A note on this clonotype: This is likely a read error, given that the CDR3 carries no conserved phenylalanine or tryptophan at its end. The J gene is TRBJ1-1, the V gene TRBV5-6; D not resolved. Trimming took off 0 bases at V and 4 bases at J, with 13 bases between the two ends. The CDR3 extends over 15 amino acids. Germline lookup yields CDR1 SGHDT and CDR2 YYEEEE. The CDR3, as DNA: TGTGCCAGCAGCTTGGGGGCGGTCAGAGGCACTGAAGCTTTCTCT. Amino acids: CASSLGAVRGTEAFS.

The CDR3 sequence is CSASDPAVGRYEQYF. Here the CDR3 DNA reads TGCAGTGCTAGCGATCCGGCAGTCGGCCGTTACGAGCAGTACTTC. This sequence joins TRBV20-1 and TRBJ2-7, with D uncertain. Germline CDR1 and CDR2: DFQATT and SNEGSKA (reference sequence). The CDR3 sequence is 15 residues long. Deletions cut 3 bases from V and 4 bases from J, with 19 bases between.

This clonotype was seen many times. This chain links TRBV12-3 or TRBV12-4 with TRBJ1-5, with a possible D match to TRBD1 (6 bases). The CDR3 sequence is 13 residues long. Trimming left V 6 bases short and J 7 bases short, with 13 bases between. DNA for the CDR3: TGTGCCAGCAGCCAGGGGCTGCGACAGCCCCAGCATTTT. It codes for CASSQGLRQPQHF.

This clonotype was seen repeatedly, ten times or more. This sequence joins TRBV5-1 and TRBJ2-3; D may be TRBD1 or TRBD2 (6 bases each). The CDR3 has 17 amino acids. The ends were cut back, 4 bases at V and 4 bases at J, with 22 bases in the middle. Germline-derived CDR1 and CDR2 are SGHRS and YFSETQ. The CDR3 DNA sequence: TGCGCCAGCAGCGGAGGGAGGACAGAAGGGGTCCCAGATACGCAGTATTTT. As protein: CASSGGRTEGVPDTQYF.

This clonotype was detected many times. The V and J genes are TRBV29-1 and TRBJ2-3, with 10 bases fitting TRBD1. With 4 bases clipped from V and 6 bases from J, the junction kept 7 bases outside the gene matches. The CDR3 consists of 14 residues. The V gene's germline CDR1 is SQVTM and CDR2 ANQGSEA. In nucleotides, the CDR3 is TGCAGCGTTGCGAGGGACAGGGGAGAGGATACGCAGTATTTT. This codes for CSVARDRGEDTQYF.

This clonotype was recorded many times. The chain recombines TRBV6-6 with TRBJ1-6; D is unresolved. In germline, CDR1 is MNHNY, CDR2 SVGAGI (reference sequence). V lost 2 bases and J lost 0, with 11 bases in between. The CDR3 is 17 amino acids. The CDR3 DNA reads as TGTGCCAGCAGTTACGGAGTATATCGCTCCTATAATTCACCCCTCCACTTT. It is translated as CASSYGVYRSYNSPLHF.

This clonotype was counted between two and nine times. The V call is TRBV10-2, the J call TRBJ2-5, with TRBD2 identical over 7 bases. The junction had 8 bases not matched to a gene; V was cut back by 0 bases and J by 7 bases. The CDR3 has 15 amino acids. Germline CDR1 WSHSY, CDR2 SAAADI. The DNA for the CDR3 is TGCGCCAGCAGTGAGTCAGCTAGCGGTATTGGGACCCAGTACTTC. Encoded protein: CASSESASGIGTQYF.

This clonotype was counted at least ten times. V and J are TRBV29-1 and TRBJ2-3; D call uncertain. This CDR3 is built from 14 residues. CDR1 and CDR2 from the germline V gene are SQVTM and ANQGSEA. With 5 bases removed from V and 2 bases from J, the gap between germline ends came to 14 bases. The CDR3 DNA reads TGCAGCGTTTCGGCGACGTCTGACACAGATACGCAGTATTTT. Translation gives CSVSATSDTDTQYF.

There are many counts of this clonotype. The rearrangement uses TRBV5-1 and TRBJ2-7; 10 bases map to TRBD2. Trimming at V came to 4 bases and at J to 2 bases, leaving 6 bases not matched to a gene. Germline CDR1 is SGHRS and CDR2 is YFSETQ. The CDR3 runs to 15 residues. This CDR3 reads CASSASSGGPYEQYF. The CDR3 coding sequence is TGCGCCAGCAGCGCATCTAGCGGGGGCCCCTACGAGCAGTACTTC.

This clonotype was picked up many times. The chain carries TRBV5-1 and TRBJ1-6; no definite D call. V dropped 0 bases and J dropped 9 bases, with 13 bases sitting between them. CDR1 is SGHRS, CDR2 YFSETQ, per germline. The CDR3 consists of 15 residues. CDR3 sequence (DNA): TGCGCCAGCAGCTTGGACATGGCTACAAGTTCACCCCTCCACTTT. Protein: CASSLDMATSSPLHF. Together with reference TRBV5-1 and TRBJ1-6, the CDR3 gives the full variable domain: KAGVTQTPRYLIKTRGQQVTLSCSPISGHRSVSWYQQTPGQGLQFLFEYFSETQRNKGNFPGRFSGRQFSNSRSEMNVSTLELGDSALYLCASSLDMATSSPLHFGNGTRLTVT.

This clonotype was counted many times. DNA for the CDR3: TGTGCCAGCAGCTTACTCGGAACCTCGGTTGTAGCCGAGCAGTTCTTC. Translated, it gives CASSLLGTSVVAEQFF. V gene TRBV7-8 combines with J gene TRBJ2-1; no firm D call. The V end lost 2 bases, the J end lost 10 bases, and 21 bases lay between the germline ends. CDR3 size: 16 residues. Germline CDR1 and CDR2: SGHVS and FQNEAQ.

This clonotype was seen a handful of times. CDR3 sequence (DNA): TGCGCCAGCAGACCCGTTCTAGCGGGAGCCTACGAGCAGTACTTC. Translation gives CASRPVLAGAYEQYF. The V and J genes are TRBV5-1 and TRBJ2-7; 10 bases map to TRBD2. Germline V lookup: CDR1 SGHRS, CDR2 YFSETQ. The CDR3 has 15 amino acids. Losses at the gene ends were 5 bases for V and 2 bases for J; bases not matched to a gene: 7.

This clonotype was found many times. The CDR3 reads CASSVAASSYEQYF. The CDR3 DNA reads as TGTGCCAGCAGTGTAGCGGCTTCTTCCTACGAGCAGTACTTC. The chain employs TRBV25-1 and TRBJ2-7, with D possibly being TRBD2 (6 bases). This CDR3 is built from 14 residues. The germline gives CDR1 MGHDK, CDR2 SYGVNS. With 4 bases removed from V and 1 base from J, the gap between germline ends came to 11 bases.

The chain carries TRBV29-1 and TRBJ2-2; D is unclear. The CDR3 spans 12 residues. V gave up 7 bases and J gave up 6 bases, with 12 bases separating them. Germline values: CDR1 SQVTM, CDR2 ANQGSEA. The CDR3 DNA reads TGCAGCGGGATCATGATGTCCGGGGAGCTGTTTTTT. Protein product: CSGIMMSGELFF.

This clonotype was counted many times. V and J are TRBV5-6 and TRBJ2-3, with D perhaps TRBD1 or TRBD2 (5 bases each). The germline gives CDR1 SGHDT, CDR2 YYEEEE. CDR3 length equals 15 residues. V dropped 3 bases and J dropped 6 bases, with 17 bases sitting between them. The CDR3, as DNA: TGTGCCAGCAGCTCCCTTTGGGACCCCCGGGATACGCAGTATTTT. Its translation: CASSSLWDPRDTQYF.